What follows is one T cell receptor (beta chain) and its context. Deletions cut 3 bases from V and 4 bases from J, with 12 bases between. Looked up from germline, CDR1 is MNHEY and CDR2 is SMNVEV (reference sequence). The CDR3 loop spans 14 amino acids. The source of the sample is a study of cytomegalovirus exposure and HLA in healthy donors. Researchers ran the PCR with 60 Vbeta and 13 Jbeta primers. This table comes from immunoSEQ multiplex PCR, and its TCRdb copy is limited to in-frame clones, with some not included. The sample lists around 300,000 clones, roughly 90% seen once, with less than 2.5% in the top ten.

The chain uses TRBV27 and TRBJ1-1, with D possibly matching TRBD1 (6 bases). The TCR comes from a woman between 18 and 29 years old in good health and CMV-seronegative. Sequencing was carried out using PBMCs. The DNA for the CDR3 is TGTGCCAGCAGTTTTCCGGGGGGCAGCACTGAAGCTTTCTTT. Translating it yields CASSFPGGSTEAFF.